This passage covers 22 T cell receptor beta chains from one sample sequenced in a study of OX40 agonist ivuxolimab in advanced cancers. Sequencing used immunoSEQ multiplex PCR; TCRdb keeps in-frame clones, though not all of them. The sample consists of 66,000 or so clones, around 81% of them appearing once. The sequences come from CD4+ or CD8+ T cells sorted from blood, collected in a trial of the OX40 agonist ivuxolimab. The origin of the receptors is an adult with an advanced solid tumor such as melanoma, head and neck, liver or kidney cancer.

The chain employs TRBV5-1 and TRBJ2-7; 9 bases fit TRBD1. Unmatched junction bases numbered 7, after V lost 4 bases and J lost 2 bases. Germline V lookup: CDR1 SGHRS, CDR2 YFSETQ. This CDR3 is 15 amino acids long. This CDR3 is CASSRQQGAAYEQYF. The CDR3 coding sequence is TGCGCCAGCAGCCGCCAACAGGGGGCGGCCTACGAGCAGTACTTC.

This chain connects TRBV6-1 to TRBJ1-3; TRBD1 is a possible D gene (6 bases). Germline V gene sequence: CDR1 MNHNS, CDR2 SASEGT. V gave up 1 base and J gave up 4 bases, with 14 bases separating them. This CDR3 has 16 amino acids. The CDR3: CASSEGGPPGGNTIYF. The DNA for the CDR3 is TGTGCCAGCAGTGAAGGGGGGCCCCCGGGGGGAAACACCATATATTTT.

In nucleotides, the CDR3 is TGTGCCAGCCACTCCAGTCGCAGAAGCGGGGGGGCTTCGAATGAGCAGTTCTTC. Translated: CASHSSRRSGGASNEQFF. The chain uses TRBV27 and TRBJ2-1; TRBD2 agrees at 10 bases. J was trimmed by 7 bases and V by 8 bases; bases with no gene match: 20. The CDR3 loop spans 18 amino acids. Germline V gene sequence: CDR1 MNHEY, CDR2 SMNVEV (reference sequence).

This clone has a handful of counts. The gene calls are TRBV6-1 and TRBJ1-5; the match to TRBD1 covers 9 bases. Per germline, CDR1 MNHNS and CDR2 SASEGT. Trimming cost V 6 bases and J 7 bases; bases outside gene matches: 10. The CDR3 has 15 residues. Here the CDR3 reads CASRTRGTGSQPQHF. In nucleotides, the CDR3 is TGTGCCAGCAGGACGCGCGGGACAGGGTCCCAGCCCCAGCATTTT.

In DNA form, the CDR3 reads TGCGCCAGCAGCTTCCAATTTGTGGGAAACACTGAAGCTTTCTTT. Protein: CASSFQFVGNTEAFF. This rearrangement joins TRBV5-1 to TRBJ1-1; D is uncertain. Trimming shortened V by 2 bases and J by 2 bases, and 13 bases separated the two germline ends. This CDR3 spans 15 amino acids. Per germline, CDR1 SGHRS and CDR2 YFSETQ.

The chain has TRBV6-5 and TRBJ2-5; 9 nucleotides align to TRBD2. CDR1 MNHEY and CDR2 SVGAGI come from the germline V gene. J lost 4 bases, V lost 6 bases, and 6 bases had no gene match. CDR3 length: 14 amino acids. The CDR3 sequence: CASRARGGPETQYF. The CDR3 DNA reads TGTGCCAGCAGAGCGCGGGGGGGCCCAGAGACCCAGTACTTC.

The V gene is TRBV2, the J gene TRBJ2-5; no definite D call. The ends were cut back, 4 bases at V and 6 bases at J, with 12 bases in the middle. The CDR3 extends over 13 amino acids. Germline CDR1 SNHLY, CDR2 FYNNEI. CDR3 loop: CASSVVATQTQYF. DNA for the CDR3: TGTGCCAGCAGTGTTGTTGCGACGCAGACCCAGTACTTC.

The chain is built from TRBV19 and TRBJ1-2, with TRBD1 identical over 9 bases. After removal of 1 base from V and 3 bases from J, the junction contained 3 bases not matched to a gene. CDR1 is LNHDA, CDR2 SQIVND, per germline (reference sequence). CDR3 length equals 15 residues. The CDR3 DNA reads TGTGCCAGTAGTATAGGCTGGACAGGGGACTATGGCTACACCTTC. It is translated as CASSIGWTGDYGYTF.

The V call is TRBV7-2, the J call TRBJ2-1; TRBD2 matches at 7 bases. V lost 0 bases and J lost 6; bases outside the gene matches: 5. This CDR3 contains 15 residues. The germline CDR1 and CDR2 sequences are SGHTA and FQGNSA. The CDR3 nucleotides read TGTGCCAGCAGCTTAGCGCGGGGGTTGGGCAATGAGCAGTTCTTC. Amino acid sequence: CASSLARGLGNEQFF.

The chain employs TRBV5-4 and TRBJ1-2; D not certain. CDR3 size: 12 residues. Germline values: CDR1 SGHNT, CDR2 YYREEE (reference sequence). With 4 bases removed from V and 0 bases from J, the gap between germline ends came to 4 bases. CDR3 residues: CASSHPNYGYTF. As DNA, the CDR3 is TGTGCCAGCAGCCATCCTAACTATGGCTACACCTTC. Full variable domain (rest looked up from reference TRBV5-4 and TRBJ1-2): ETGVTQSPTHLIKTRGQQVTLRCSSQSGHNTVSWYQQALGQGPQFIFQYYREEENGRGNFPPRFSGLQFPNYSSELNVNALELDDSALYLCASSHPNYGYTFGSGTRLTVV.

The rearrangement uses TRBV5-1 and TRBJ2-5, with D unresolved. Germline V gives CDR1 SGHRS, CDR2 YFSETQ. Trimming left V 0 bases short and J 5 bases short, with 5 bases between. This CDR3 has 12 amino acids. The DNA for the CDR3 is TGCGCCAGCAGCTTGGCGATGGAGACCCAGTACTTC. It encodes CASSLAMETQYF.

This clone was found a few times. The J gene is TRBJ2-7, the V gene TRBV14; 12 nucleotides align to TRBD1. Trimming took 1 base from V and 6 from J; bases not matched to a gene: 7. This CDR3 contains 16 residues. Germline loops: CDR1 SGHDN, CDR2 FVKESK. As DNA, the CDR3 is TGTGCCAGCAGCCAAGGGTACGGGGACAGGGGGCGCGAGCAGTACTTC. Translated, it gives CASSQGYGDRGREQYF.

This chain links TRBV13 with TRBJ1-2; a possible D gene is TRBD1 (6 bases). Germline CDR1 and CDR2: PRHDT and FYEKMQ (reference sequence). Trimming removed 1 base at V and 4 bases at J, with 13 bases between. The CDR3 spans 15 residues. This CDR3 is CASSLEGRGIYGYTF. CDR3 bases: TGTGCCAGCAGCTTAGAAGGCAGGGGTATCTATGGCTACACCTTC.

The genes are TRBV10-3 and TRBJ1-4; D unresolved. The CDR3 consists of 13 residues. In germline, CDR1 is ENHRY, CDR2 SYGVKD. Trimming cost V 4 bases and J 6 bases, with 9 bases left between them. DNA for the CDR3: TGTGCCATCAGTGGGCGGAGGGATGAAAAACTGTTTTTT. This codes for CAISGRRDEKLFF.

The chain joins TRBV7-3 to TRBJ2-1; TRBD2 agrees at 8 bases. This CDR3 has 15 residues. V was pared by 5 bases and J by 6 bases, with 9 bases of the junction left unmatched. Looked up from germline, CDR1 is SGHTA and CDR2 is FQGTGA. The CDR3 DNA reads TGTGCCAGCAGCCCTCGTGGCGGGGGGTTCAATGAGCAGTTCTTC. Translating gives CASSPRGGGFNEQFF.

The V gene is TRBV28, the J gene TRBJ2-3, with 9 bases fitting TRBD2. CDR3 size: 17 residues. Germline V gene sequence: CDR1 MDHEN, CDR2 SYDVKM. Trimming cost V 3 bases and J 1 base; bases outside gene matches: 8. CDR3 sequence (DNA): TGTGCCAGCAGTTTCCGTACTAGCGGGCTACGCACAGATACGCAGTATTTT. Amino acid sequence: CASSFRTSGLRTDTQYF.

The V and J genes are TRBV10-3 and TRBJ2-4; TRBD1 is a possible D gene (5 bases). The V end lost 0 bases, the J end lost 6 bases, and 12 bases lay between the germline ends. This CDR3 region has 15 residues. Germline CDR1 reads ENHRY; CDR2 reads SYGVKD. The CDR3 DNA is TGTGCCATCAGTGAGTCGAGACCAGACAGAAACATTCAGTACTTC. This codes for CAISESRPDRNIQYF.

V is TRBV5-1 and J is TRBJ2-3, with 8 bases matching TRBD2. The CDR3 contains 16 residues. Per germline, CDR1 SGHRS and CDR2 YFSETQ. The V and J ends lost 4 bases and 2 bases, in that order; junction bases with no gene match: 9. This CDR3 reads CASSPTAGAVTDTQYF. CDR3 DNA: TGCGCCAGCAGCCCAACAGCGGGGGCCGTCACAGATACGCAGTATTTT.

This clone appeared once. The rearrangement joins TRBV6-5 to TRBJ1-4, with a weak D call TRBD1 (5 bases). Germline CDR1 MNHEY, CDR2 SVGAGI. Trimming stripped 5 bases from V and 1 base from J, with 11 bases between. This CDR3 contains 15 residues. The CDR3 region has the DNA TGTGCCAGCAGTCCCAGCGGGGGAACTAATGAAAAACTGTTTTTT. As protein: CASSPSGGTNEKLFF.

The J gene is TRBJ1-4, the V gene TRBV5-6; no definite D call. V lost 3 bases to trimming and J lost 7 bases, with 7 bases between them. Germline V gene data show CDR1 as SGHDT and CDR2 as YYEEEE. CDR3 size: 12 residues. The CDR3 loop is CASSSGIEKLFF. The CDR3 DNA reads TGTGCCAGCAGCTCGGGTATTGAAAAACTGTTTTTT.

The chain couples TRBV5-1 to TRBJ1-2, with D perhaps matching TRBD1 (6 bases). This CDR3 has 14 residues. Per germline, CDR1 SGHRS and CDR2 YFSETQ. The ends were cut back, 4 bases at V and 6 bases at J, with 16 bases in the middle. The CDR3 spells CASSPIQGAHGYTF. The CDR3 DNA reads TGCGCCAGCAGCCCGATACAGGGCGCGCATGGCTACACCTTC.

The V call is TRBV5-6, the J call TRBJ2-5; 7 positions agree with TRBD2. This CDR3 contains 18 residues. Germline V gene sequence: CDR1 SGHDT, CDR2 YYEEEE. Trimming at V came to 0 bases and at J to 1 base, leaving 12 bases not matched to a gene. CDR3 amino acids: CASSLVRVGRGVQETQYF. The CDR3 DNA reads as TGTGCCAGCAGCTTGGTAAGGGTTGGTCGGGGGGTCCAAGAGACCCAGTACTTC.